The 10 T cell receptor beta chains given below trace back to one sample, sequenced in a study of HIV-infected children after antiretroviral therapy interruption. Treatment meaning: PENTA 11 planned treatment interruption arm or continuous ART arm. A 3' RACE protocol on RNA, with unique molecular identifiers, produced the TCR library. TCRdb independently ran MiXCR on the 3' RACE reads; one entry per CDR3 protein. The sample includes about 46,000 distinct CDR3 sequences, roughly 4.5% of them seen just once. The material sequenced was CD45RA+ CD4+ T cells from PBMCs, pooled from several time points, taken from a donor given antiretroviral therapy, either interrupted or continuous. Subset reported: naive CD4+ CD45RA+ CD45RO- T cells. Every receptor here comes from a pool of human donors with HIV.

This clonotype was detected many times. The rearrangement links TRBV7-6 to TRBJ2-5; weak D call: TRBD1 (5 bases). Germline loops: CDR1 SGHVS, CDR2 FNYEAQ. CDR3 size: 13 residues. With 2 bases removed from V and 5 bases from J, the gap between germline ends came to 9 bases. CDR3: CASSLRGTETQYF. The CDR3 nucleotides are TGTGCCAGCAGCTTAAGGGGAACGGAGACCCAGTACTTC.

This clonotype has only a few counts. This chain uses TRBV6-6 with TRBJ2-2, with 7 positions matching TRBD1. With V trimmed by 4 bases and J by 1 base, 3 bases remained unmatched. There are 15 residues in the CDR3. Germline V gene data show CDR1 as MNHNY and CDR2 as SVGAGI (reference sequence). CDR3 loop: CASSSGQRNTGELFF. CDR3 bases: TGTGCCAGCAGTTCGGGACAGCGGAACACCGGGGAGCTGTTTTTT.

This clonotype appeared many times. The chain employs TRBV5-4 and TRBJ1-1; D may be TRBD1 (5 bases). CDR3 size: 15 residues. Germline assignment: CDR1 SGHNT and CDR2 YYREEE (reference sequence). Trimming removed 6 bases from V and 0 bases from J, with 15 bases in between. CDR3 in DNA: TGTGCCAGCACTACCCCCGAGGGGATGAACACTGAAGCTTTCTTT. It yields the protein CASTTPEGMNTEAFF.

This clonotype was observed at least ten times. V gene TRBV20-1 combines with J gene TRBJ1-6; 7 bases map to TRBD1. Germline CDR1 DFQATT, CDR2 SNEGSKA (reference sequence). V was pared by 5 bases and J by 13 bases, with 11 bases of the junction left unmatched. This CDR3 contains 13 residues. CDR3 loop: CSAPGTGASPLHF. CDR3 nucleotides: TGCAGTGCTCCCGGAACAGGGGCCTCTCCCCTCCACTTT.

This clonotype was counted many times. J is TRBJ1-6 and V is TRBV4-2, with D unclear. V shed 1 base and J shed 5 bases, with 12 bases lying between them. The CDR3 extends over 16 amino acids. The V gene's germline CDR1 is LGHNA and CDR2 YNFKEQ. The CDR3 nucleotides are TGTGCCAGCAGCCAAGTCGGAACGCCAGATAATTCACCCCTCCACTTT. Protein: CASSQVGTPDNSPLHF.

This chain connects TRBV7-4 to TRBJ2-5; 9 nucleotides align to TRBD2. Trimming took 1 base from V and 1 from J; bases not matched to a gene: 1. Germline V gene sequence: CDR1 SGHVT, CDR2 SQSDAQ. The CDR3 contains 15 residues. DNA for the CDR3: TGTGCCAGCAGCTTAGGCGGGGGGGTCCAAGAGACCCAGTACTTC. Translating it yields CASSLGGGVQETQYF.

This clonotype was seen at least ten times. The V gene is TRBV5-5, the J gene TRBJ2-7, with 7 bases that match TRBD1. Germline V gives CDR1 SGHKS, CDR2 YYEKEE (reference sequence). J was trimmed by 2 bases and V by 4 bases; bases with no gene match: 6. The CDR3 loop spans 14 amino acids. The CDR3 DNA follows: TGTGCCAGCAGCCCCTCCGACAGGGCCTACGAGCAGTACTTC. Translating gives CASSPSDRAYEQYF. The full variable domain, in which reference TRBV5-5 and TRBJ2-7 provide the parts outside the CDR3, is DAGVTQSPTHLIKTRGQQVTLRCSPISGHKSVSWYQQVLGQGPQFIFQYYEKEERGRGNFPDRFSARQFPNYSSELNVNALLLGDSALYLCASSPSDRAYEQYFGPGTRLTVT.

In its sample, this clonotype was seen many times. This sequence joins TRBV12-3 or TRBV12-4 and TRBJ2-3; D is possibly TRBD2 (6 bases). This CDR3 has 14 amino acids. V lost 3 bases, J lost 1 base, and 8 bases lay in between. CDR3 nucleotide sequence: TGTGCCAGCAGTTTGGAGGGCCGCACAGATACGCAGTATTTT. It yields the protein CASSLEGRTDTQYF.

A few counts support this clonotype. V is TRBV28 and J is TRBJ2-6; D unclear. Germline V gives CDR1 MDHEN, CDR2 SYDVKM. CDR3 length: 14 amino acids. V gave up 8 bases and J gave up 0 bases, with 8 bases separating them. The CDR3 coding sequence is TGTGCCAGCGCCACGGTCTCTGGGGCCAACGTCCTGACTTTC. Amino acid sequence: CASATVSGANVLTF.

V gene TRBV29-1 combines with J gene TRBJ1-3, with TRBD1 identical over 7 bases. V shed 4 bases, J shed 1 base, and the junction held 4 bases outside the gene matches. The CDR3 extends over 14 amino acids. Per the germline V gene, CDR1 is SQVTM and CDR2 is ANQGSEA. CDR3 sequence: CSVADRLSGNTIYF. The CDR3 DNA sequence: TGCAGCGTTGCGGACAGGCTTTCTGGAAACACCATATATTTT.